One sample yielded the 16 T cell receptor beta chains listed below, sequenced in a study of response to subunit inactivated influenza vaccine. TCRdb redid the calling of the RT-PCR reads with MiXCR, one entry per CDR3 protein. The table shows 450,000 to 600,000 distinct CDR3 sequences, with about 7.6% occurring only once. The source material was PBMCs from blood, sampled 23 months after vaccination. These TCRs come from a man between 50 and 69 years old who received an inactivated influenza vaccine.

This clonotype was counted between two and nine times. The chain couples TRBV20-1 to TRBJ1-2; no firm D call. The V end was cut by 8 bases, the J end by 8 bases, with 12 bases between. This CDR3 is 10 amino acids long. Germline CDR1 DFQATT, CDR2 SNEGSKA (reference sequence). The CDR3 reads CSPYEEGYTF. In nucleotides, the CDR3 is TGCAGTCCGTACGAGGAAGGCTACACCTTC.

This clonotype was recorded many times. The genes are TRBV20-1 and TRBJ2-1; 13 positions agree with TRBD2. With 2 bases clipped from V and 2 bases from J, the junction kept 9 bases outside the gene matches. Germline CDR1 reads DFQATT; CDR2 reads SNEGSKA (reference sequence). The CDR3 spans 18 residues. CDR3 sequence: CSARPIRTSGSTYNEQFF. The CDR3 DNA sequence: TGCAGTGCTAGACCTATTCGGACTAGCGGGAGTACCTACAATGAGCAGTTCTTC.

There are many counts of this clonotype. V and J are TRBV4-3 and TRBJ2-7; TRBD2 matches 7 bases. The CDR3 contains 15 residues. V shed 0 bases and J 4 bases; nucleotides not matched to a gene: 6. CDR1 is LGHNA and CDR2 is YSLEER in the germline V gene. In DNA form, the CDR3 reads TGCGCCAGCAGCCAAGATCACTGGGGGGGGTACGAGCAGTACTTC. It yields the protein CASSQDHWGGYEQYF.

This clonotype was counted between two and nine times. The gene calls are TRBV6-1 and TRBJ1-5; 8 bases map to TRBD1. Germline lookup yields CDR1 MNHNS and CDR2 SASEGT. The CDR3 sequence is 16 residues long. Germline trimming cut 5 bases from V and 3 bases from J; bases unmatched to any gene: 9. The CDR3 sequence is CASSSPGTGFNQPQHF. CDR3 coding DNA: TGTGCCAGCAGTAGCCCCGGGACAGGCTTCAATCAGCCCCAGCATTTT.

This clonotype has just a few counts. The chain couples TRBV6-6 to TRBJ2-7, with D perhaps assigned TRBD1 or TRBD2 (5 bases each). The V end lost 4 bases, the J end lost 1 base, and 8 bases lay between the germline ends. This CDR3 contains 13 residues. Germline V gene data show CDR1 as MNHNY and CDR2 as SVGAGI (reference sequence). CDR3 sequence (DNA): TGTGCCAGCAGTTGGGGGATATCCTACGAGCAGTACTTC. Its translation: CASSWGISYEQYF.

This clonotype was detected a few times. The chain joins TRBV12-3 or TRBV12-4 to TRBJ1-2; 8 bases map to TRBD1. The CDR3 length is 13 residues. V lost 6 bases to trimming and J lost 8 bases; unmatched junction nucleotides: 8. CDR3 sequence reads: CASSQDRAWGYTF. The CDR3 DNA is TGTGCCAGCAGCCAGGACAGGGCATGGGGCTACACCTTC.

This clonotype has only a few counts. The CDR3 protein is CAWSVRVGGEQFF. CDR3 bases: TGTGCCTGGAGTGTACGAGTGGGAGGTGAGCAGTTCTTC. The chain carries TRBV30 and TRBJ2-1, with D maybe TRBD2 (6 bases). This CDR3 is 13 amino acids long. V lost 0 bases, J lost 9 bases, and 12 bases lay in between. Germline-derived CDR1 and CDR2 are GTSNPN and SVGIG (reference sequence).

The chain combines TRBV12-3 or TRBV12-4 with TRBJ1-5, with D hard to call. V lost 3 bases and J lost 7, with 10 bases in between. The CDR3 runs to 13 residues. The CDR3 DNA follows: TGTGCCAGCAGTTTCGAGGGAAGGCAGCCCCAGCATTTT. Amino acid sequence: CASSFEGRQPQHF.

The V gene is TRBV7-9, the J gene TRBJ1-1; D may be TRBD1 (6 bases). Germline V CDR1 and CDR2: SEHNR, FQNEAQ (reference sequence). This CDR3 has 16 amino acids. V dropped 7 bases and J dropped 0 bases, with 18 bases sitting between them. The CDR3 region is CASTLGGADLNTEAFF. CDR3 coding DNA: TGTGCCAGCACCCTAGGGGGGGCCGACTTGAACACTGAAGCTTTCTTT. Looking up the rest from reference TRBV7-9 and TRBJ1-1 gives the full variable domain: DTGVSQNPRHKITKRGQNVTFRCDPISEHNRLYWYRQTLGQGPEFLTYFQNEAQLEKSRLLSDRFSAERPKGSFSTLEIQRTEQGDSAMYLCASTLGGADLNTEAFFGQGTRLTVV.

To note about this clonotype: One base away lies a much larger clone, so this may be a sequencing read error. The rearrangement links TRBV28 to TRBJ2-7; maybe TRBD1 (6 bases). Germline CDR1 reads MDHEN; CDR2 reads SYDVKM. This CDR3 region has 16 residues. The CDR3 sequence: CARSFRLDSLSYEQYF. Written as DNA, the CDR3 is TGTGCCCGCAGTTTTCGACTGGACAGTCTGTCCTACGAGCAGTACTTC. Based on the CDR3 plus reference TRBV28 and TRBJ2-7, the full variable domain is DVKVTQSSRYLVKRTGEKVFLECVQDMDHENMFWYRQDPGLGLRLIYFSYDVKMKEKGDIPEGYSVSREKKERFSLILESASTNQTSMYLCARSFRLDSLSYEQYFGPGTRLTVT.

This clonotype was recorded a few times. The J gene is TRBJ1-1, the V gene TRBV4-2; a possible D gene is TRBD1 (5 bases). Germline loops: CDR1 LGHNA, CDR2 YNFKEQ. The CDR3 totals 15 residues. V lost 0 bases to trimming and J lost 1 base, with 9 bases between them. CDR3 sequence (DNA): TGTGCCAGCAGCCAAGATGGGGGTGAGAACACTGAAGCTTTCTTT. It is translated as CASSQDGGENTEAFF.

The V gene is TRBV3-1, the J gene TRBJ2-2, with D possibly being TRBD2 (6 bases). The V end lost 2 bases, the J end lost 0 bases, and 10 bases lay between the germline ends. This CDR3 has 16 residues. The germline CDR1 and CDR2 sequences are LGHDT and YNNKEL (reference sequence). For the CDR3, the DNA is TGTGCCAGCAGCCAAATGGGGGGATCGAACACCGGGGAGCTGTTTTTT. This translates into CASSQMGGSNTGELFF.

The rearrangement links TRBV5-1 to TRBJ2-1, with 9 bases identical to TRBD2. The CDR3 covers 18 residues. Germline CDR1 is SGHRS and CDR2 is YFSETQ. V dropped 4 bases and J dropped 0; count of bases not matched to a gene: 11. The DNA for the CDR3 is TGCGCCAGCAGCCGGGTCCAGCGGGAGGCAGACTCCTACAATGAGCAGTTCTTC. Translating gives CASSRVQREADSYNEQFF.

The chain couples TRBV19 to TRBJ1-2, with a tentative D call TRBD1 (6 bases). In germline, CDR1 is LNHDA, CDR2 SQIVND (reference sequence). V lost 8 bases, J lost 3 bases, and 16 bases lay in between. The CDR3 covers 14 residues. The CDR3 DNA sequence: TGTGCCAGTCAGTCCCTGGGGGGCGACTATGGCTACACCTTC. This codes for CASQSLGGDYGYTF.

This sequence joins TRBV24-1 and TRBJ1-5, with D perhaps matching TRBD1 (6 bases). The CDR3 is 14 residues long. CDR1 is KGHDR and CDR2 is SFDVKD in the germline V gene. The V end lost 10 bases, the J end lost 5 bases, and 17 bases lay between the germline ends. The chain's CDR3 is CATRAGGADQPQHF. CDR3 sequence (DNA): TGTGCCACTCGGGCCGGGGGCGCAGATCAGCCCCAGCATTTT.

This clonotype was observed many times. The chain has TRBV6-1 and TRBJ2-3, with 9 bases that match TRBD1. The germline CDR1 and CDR2 sequences are MNHNS and SASEGT. The CDR3 spans 13 residues. V was pared by 7 bases and J by 3 bases, with 2 bases of the junction left unmatched. This CDR3 reads CASKGQGTDTQYF. In DNA, the CDR3 is TGTGCCAGCAAAGGACAGGGGACAGATACGCAGTATTTT.